The 28 T cell receptor beta chains given below trace back to one sample, sequenced in a study of OX40 agonist ivuxolimab in advanced cancers. Here immunoSEQ multiplex PCR was the method, and the copy in TCRdb shows in-frame clones only, minus some. Counted here are more than 10,000 clones, 82% occurring once; the ten biggest clones make up 44%. This material consisted of CD4+ or CD8+ T cells sorted from blood, taken in a trial of the OX40 agonist ivuxolimab. These receptors came from an adult with an advanced solid tumor such as melanoma, head and neck, liver or kidney cancer.

V gene TRBV7-2 combines with J gene TRBJ2-7, with D maybe TRBD1 (6 bases). CDR1 SGHTA and CDR2 FQGNSA come from the germline V gene. The V end lost 5 bases, the J end lost 0 bases, and 17 bases lay between the germline ends. This CDR3 spans 16 amino acids. The CDR3 loop reads CASSLGAWGLSYEQYF. The DNA for the CDR3 is TGTGCCAGCAGCCTTGGGGCGTGGGGGCTCTCCTACGAGCAGTACTTC. Based on the CDR3 plus reference TRBV7-2 and TRBJ2-7, the full variable domain is GAGVSQSPSNKVTEKGKDVELRCDPISGHTALYWYRQSLGQGLEFLIYFQGNSAPDKSGLPSDRFSAERTGGSVSTLTIQRTQQEDSAVYLCASSLGAWGLSYEQYFGPGTRLTVT.

On this clone itself: This sample includes further DNA sequences coding for the same CDR3. The V call is TRBV4-2, the J call TRBJ2-1, with 10 positions matching TRBD2. Germline V gene lookup returns CDR1 LGHNA and CDR2 YNFKEQ. CDR3 length: 15 amino acids. Losses at the gene ends were 0 bases for V and 8 bases for J; bases not matched to a gene: 4. The CDR3: CASSQEAGGPDEQFF. Here the CDR3 DNA reads TGTGCCAGCAGCCAAGAAGCGGGAGGGCCCGATGAGCAGTTCTTC.

The chain has TRBV27 and TRBJ2-1, with D tentatively TRBD2 (7 bases). Germline CDR1 and CDR2: MNHEY and SMNVEV (reference sequence). The ends were cut back, 0 bases at V and 0 bases at J, with 12 bases in the middle. The CDR3 totals 17 residues. CDR3 bases: TGTGCCAGCAGTTTATCATCGGGGGGCGGCTCCTACAATGAGCAGTTCTTC. Translated: CASSLSSGGGSYNEQFF.

The chain links TRBV7-3 to TRBJ2-1; D is perhaps TRBD1 (5 bases). CDR1 and CDR2 (germline): SGHTA, FQGTGA. V lost 6 bases and J lost 3, with 9 bases in between. This CDR3 has 13 residues. The CDR3 here is CASRPDNYNEQFF. In DNA form, the CDR3 reads TGTGCCAGCAGACCGGACAACTACAATGAGCAGTTCTTC.

The chain joins TRBV30 to TRBJ2-7; TRBD2 aligns across 7 bases. From germline, CDR1 is GTSNPN and CDR2 SVGIG (reference sequence). The CDR3 length is 12 residues. J was trimmed by 6 bases and V by 5 bases; bases with no gene match: 7. The CDR3 nucleotides read TGTGCCTGGCACCCAGCGGGAACCGAGCAGTACTTC. Encoded protein: CAWHPAGTEQYF.

The rearrangement uses TRBV27 and TRBJ2-7; 7 bases are shared with TRBD2. This CDR3 has 16 amino acids. Germline CDR1 and CDR2: MNHEY and SMNVEV (reference sequence). Trimming cost V 0 bases and J 2 bases; bases outside gene matches: 7. The CDR3 spells CASSLSGGDGAYEQYF. CDR3 coding DNA: TGTGCCAGCAGTTTATCGGGGGGGGACGGCGCCTACGAGCAGTACTTC.

V and J are TRBV23-1 and TRBJ1-4; D gene ambiguous. TRBV23-1 is annotated as an ORF whose role is uncertain. The CDR3 is 16 amino acids. V shed 0 bases and J shed 8 bases, with 16 bases lying between them. CDR3 sequence (DNA): TGCGCCAGCAGTCAATCGGTGGGATCCAGGCACGAAAAACTGTTTTTT. Its translation is CASSQSVGSRHEKLFF.

The chain employs TRBV2 and TRBJ2-6; 8 bases map to TRBD1. The CDR3 extends over 18 amino acids. CDR1 and CDR2 from the germline V gene are SNHLY and FYNNEI. The junction had 7 bases not matched to a gene; V was cut back by 3 bases and J by 0 bases. CDR3 amino acids: CASSDVGQVTSGANVLTF. The CDR3 DNA reads TGTGCCAGCAGTGACGTGGGACAGGTAACCTCTGGGGCCAACGTCCTGACTTTC.

This clone was observed a single time. The CDR3 loop reads CASSQVLEKTQYF. CDR3 DNA: TGCGCCAGCAGCCAAGTCCTAGAGAAGACCCAGTACTTC. J is TRBJ2-5 and V is TRBV4-1; D gene ambiguous. The CDR3 has 13 residues. With 1 base removed from V and 6 bases from J, the gap between germline ends came to 9 bases. CDR1 MGHRA and CDR2 YSYEKL come from the germline V gene.

The chain has TRBV28 and TRBJ1-1; maybe TRBD1 (5 bases). The germline V gene encodes CDR1 MDHEN and CDR2 SYDVKM. V was pared by 6 bases and J by 4 bases, with 12 bases between. This CDR3 spans 13 amino acids. CDR3 sequence reads: CASRRAGGTEAFF. Here the CDR3 DNA reads TGTGCCAGCAGACGTGCCGGGGGCACTGAAGCTTTCTTT.

The chain carries TRBV27 and TRBJ1-1, with 7 bases fitting TRBD1. Germline V gives CDR1 MNHEY, CDR2 SMNVEV (reference sequence). V lost 3 bases and J lost 4; bases outside the gene matches: 8. CDR3 length: 15 residues. The CDR3 DNA follows: TGTGCCAGCAGTTTGTCGACAGGGTGGAGCACTGAAGCTTTCTTT. As protein: CASSLSTGWSTEAFF.

The chain is built from TRBV27 and TRBJ2-1; 10 bases align to TRBD2. Per germline, CDR1 MNHEY and CDR2 SMNVEV (reference sequence). V shed 5 bases and J 0 bases; nucleotides not matched to a gene: 7. The CDR3 totals 17 residues. The CDR3, as DNA: TGTGCCAGCAGTGTTACAGCGGGGGGGCCCTCCTACAATGAGCAGTTCTTC. Its translation: CASSVTAGGPSYNEQFF.

The gene calls are TRBV9 and TRBJ2-1; no reliable D call. Trimming took 10 bases from V and 0 from J, leaving 8 bases between them. CDR3 size: 12 residues. Germline-derived CDR1 and CDR2 are SGDLS and YYNGEE. CDR3 in amino acids: CASESSYNEQFF. For the CDR3, the DNA is TGTGCCTCCGAAAGCTCCTACAATGAGCAGTTCTTC.

By proportion, this clone is medium-sized. V usage is TRBV6-4 and J usage is TRBJ2-3, with TRBD2 matching 8 bases. CDR1 and CDR2 (germline): MRHNA, SNTAGT. The junction had 0 bases not matched to a gene; V was cut back by 4 bases and J by 0 bases. The CDR3 totals 14 residues. The CDR3 loop reads CASSAGGSTDTQYF. The CDR3 bases are TGTGCCAGCAGTGCGGGAGGGAGCACAGATACGCAGTATTTT.

The V gene is TRBV11-2, the J gene TRBJ2-1, with 10 bases fitting TRBD2. This CDR3 has 15 residues. The junction had 2 bases not matched to a gene; V was cut back by 5 bases and J by 1 base. Germline CDR1 SGHAT, CDR2 FQNNGV. CDR3 sequence reads: CASSLAGASYNEQFF. Here the CDR3 DNA reads TGTGCCAGCAGCCTAGCGGGAGCGTCCTACAATGAGCAGTTCTTC.

The chain has TRBV9 and TRBJ2-5; D could derive from TRBD1 or TRBD2 (5 bases each). The CDR3 loop spans 14 amino acids. Deletions cut 4 bases from V and 1 base from J, with 11 bases between. Germline V gene lookup returns CDR1 SGDLS and CDR2 YYNGEE. The CDR3 region has the DNA TGTGCCAGCAGCTTCGGGACGGCCCAAGAGACCCAGTACTTC. It translates to CASSFGTAQETQYF.

The V and J genes are TRBV18 and TRBJ2-1; D not certain. Trimming left V 1 base short and J 1 base short, with 8 bases between. This CDR3 is built from 15 residues. CDR1 and CDR2 from the germline V gene are KGHSH and LQKENI. This CDR3 is CASSPHPESYNEQFF. The CDR3 coding sequence is TGTGCCAGCTCACCACATCCCGAATCCTACAATGAGCAGTTCTTC.

This clone has just a few counts. CDR3 DNA sequence: TGCGCCAGCAGTCCCGACGAGGGTGTTCAGCCCCAGCATTTT. Protein: CASSPDEGVQPQHF. The chain carries TRBV4-1 and TRBJ1-5; D gene unclear. CDR3 length equals 14 residues. The V gene's germline CDR1 is MGHRA and CDR2 YSYEKL. Trimming took off 6 bases at V and 6 bases at J, with 15 bases between the two ends.

The CDR3: CASSLAGQPYGYTF. The CDR3 DNA is TGTGCCAGCAGCTTAGCGGGACAGCCCTATGGCTACACCTTC. The V call is TRBV7-8, the J call TRBJ1-2; 7 nucleotides match TRBD1. The V gene's germline CDR1 is SGHVS and CDR2 FQNEAQ. The CDR3 covers 14 residues. With V trimmed by 0 bases and J by 4 bases, 2 bases remained unmatched. Filled out from reference TRBV7-8 and TRBJ1-2, the complete variable domain reads GAGVSQSPRYKVAKRGQDVALRCDPISGHVSLFWYQQALGQGPEFLTYFQNEAQLDKSGLPSDRFFAERPEGSVSTLKIQRTQQEDSAVYLCASSLAGQPYGYTFGSGTRLTVV.

The gene calls are TRBV4-1 and TRBJ1-5, with 7 bases identical to TRBD1. In germline, CDR1 is MGHRA, CDR2 YSYEKL. V lost 4 bases, J lost 5 bases, and 5 bases stayed unmatched. The CDR3 spans 14 residues. The CDR3 DNA reads TGCGCCAGCAGCCCCGGGCAGGGGGATCAGCCCCAGCATTTT. The encoded protein is CASSPGQGDQPQHF.

The gene calls are TRBV4-1 and TRBJ1-2; D is undetermined. CDR3 length: 13 amino acids. With 6 bases removed from V and 1 base from J, the gap between germline ends came to 9 bases. Germline lookup yields CDR1 MGHRA and CDR2 YSYEKL. CDR3 DNA sequence: TGCGCCAGCAGACGAGACAATAACTATGGCTACACCTTC. Translation gives CASRRDNNYGYTF.

The gene calls are TRBV6-1 and TRBJ2-2; tentatively, D is TRBD1 or TRBD2 (6 bases each). CDR1 MNHNS and CDR2 SASEGT come from the germline V gene. CDR3 size: 15 residues. The V end was cut by 3 bases, the J end by 5 bases, with 13 bases between. CDR3 sequence (DNA): TGTGCCAGCAGTGACGGGGGCCCGAGGACCGGGGAGCTGTTTTTT. Translated, it gives CASSDGGPRTGELFF.

This clone was seen once. The chain combines TRBV18 with TRBJ1-1, with 7 positions matching TRBD1. Trimming took 3 bases from V and 4 from J; bases not matched to a gene: 8. CDR3 length equals 15 residues. The V gene's germline CDR1 is KGHSH and CDR2 LQKENI. The CDR3: CASSPGKTGATEAFF. DNA for the CDR3: TGTGCCAGCTCACCCGGTAAAACAGGGGCCACTGAAGCTTTCTTT.

This sequence joins TRBV4-1 and TRBJ2-3; unclear D gene. Germline V gene data show CDR1 as MGHRA and CDR2 as YSYEKL. The CDR3 totals 14 residues. V dropped 0 bases and J dropped 1 base, with 5 bases sitting between them. CDR3 nucleotide sequence: TGCGCCAGCAGCCAAGATGGGGGCACAGATACGCAGTATTTT. Protein sequence: CASSQDGGTDTQYF.

This clone appeared once. The rearrangement joins TRBV25-1 to TRBJ2-5; 10 bases align to TRBD2. This CDR3 has 15 residues. Germline-derived CDR1 and CDR2 are MGHDK and SYGVNS. J lost 1 base, V lost 5 bases, and 4 bases had no gene match. The chain's CDR3 is CASSSRTSGQETQYF. The CDR3 DNA sequence: TGTGCCAGCAGTTCCCGGACTAGCGGCCAAGAGACCCAGTACTTC.

The chain has TRBV19 and TRBJ2-1, with 7 bases lining up with TRBD1. Looked up from germline, CDR1 is LNHDA and CDR2 is SQIVND (reference sequence). The length of the CDR3 is 15 residues. J lost 4 bases, V lost 5 bases, and 8 bases had no gene match. CDR3 protein: CASSYLGTAYNEQFF. The CDR3, as DNA: TGTGCCAGTAGTTATTTAGGGACAGCTTACAATGAGCAGTTCTTC.

The chain recombines TRBV10-1 with TRBJ2-5; possible D gene TRBD2, 5 bases. Germline-derived CDR1 and CDR2 are WNHNN and SYGVQD (reference sequence). The V gene lost 2 bases and the J gene lost 2 bases, with 9 bases spanning the gap. The CDR3 sequence is 14 residues long. CDR3 nucleotide sequence: TGCGCCAGCAGTGAGAGAGGGAAACAAGAGACCCAGTACTTC. Residues: CASSERGKQETQYF.

The rearrangement joins TRBV27 to TRBJ1-2; a weak D match, TRBD1 (6 bases). Trimming shortened V by 5 bases and J by 4 bases, and 11 bases separated the two germline ends. Germline V gives CDR1 MNHEY, CDR2 SMNVEV (reference sequence). This CDR3 contains 13 residues. CDR3 residues: CASSSQGSYGYTF. CDR3 bases: TGTGCCAGCAGTAGCCAGGGGAGCTATGGCTACACCTTC.